Given below is one T cell receptor (beta chain) in context. Sequenced by immunoSEQ multiplex PCR; TCRdb stores in-frame clones only, minus some. The table lists roughly 200,000 clones, 86% of them singletons, with approximately 4.8% in the top ten. The sample originates from a study of blood T cell repertoires in COVID-19. Study information: Material from acute and convalescent COVID-19 was sourced from the United States, Italy and Spain.

Germline V gives CDR1 SGHNT, CDR2 YYREEE (reference sequence). This CDR3 spans 16 amino acids. The ends lost 2 bases at V and 2 bases at J; junction bases unmatched: 8. The receptor comes from a woman aged 25 to 39 who had been exposed to COVID-19. V gene TRBV5-4 combines with J gene TRBJ2-3, with TRBD1 matching 7 bases. Sequenced material: PBMCs or T cells enriched from blood (not recorded which). This chain's CDR3 is CASSLTGQRNTDTQYF. The CDR3 DNA reads as TGTGCCAGCAGCTTAACGGGACAGAGAAACACAGATACGCAGTATTTT. The full variable domain, its missing parts supplied by reference TRBV5-4 and TRBJ2-3, is ETGVTQSPTHLIKTRGQQVTLRCSSQSGHNTVSWYQQALGQGPQFIFQYYREEENGRGNFPPRFSGLQFPNYSSELNVNALELDDSALYLCASSLTGQRNTDTQYFGPGTRLTVL.